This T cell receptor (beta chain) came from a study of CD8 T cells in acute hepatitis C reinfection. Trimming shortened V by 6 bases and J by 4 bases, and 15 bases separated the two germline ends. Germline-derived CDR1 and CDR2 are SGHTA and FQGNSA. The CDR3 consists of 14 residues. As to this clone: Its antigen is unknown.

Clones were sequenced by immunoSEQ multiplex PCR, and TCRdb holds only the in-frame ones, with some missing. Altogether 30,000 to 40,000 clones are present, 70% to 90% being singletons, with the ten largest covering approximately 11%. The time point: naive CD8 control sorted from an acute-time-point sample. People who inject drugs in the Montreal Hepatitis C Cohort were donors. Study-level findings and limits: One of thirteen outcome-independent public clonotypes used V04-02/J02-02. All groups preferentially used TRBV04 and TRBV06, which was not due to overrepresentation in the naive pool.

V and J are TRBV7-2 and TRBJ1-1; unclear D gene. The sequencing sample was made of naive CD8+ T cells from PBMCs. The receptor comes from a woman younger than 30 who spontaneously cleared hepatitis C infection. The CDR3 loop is CASSSRVTGTEAFF. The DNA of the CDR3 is TGTGCCAGCAGTTCGCGGGTCACGGGCACTGAAGCTTTCTTT.